This T cell receptor (beta chain) was identified in a study of blood T cell repertoires in COVID-19. Profiled with immunoSEQ multiplex PCR; TCRdb holds only in-frame clones, not every one. The table lists about 150,000 clones, approximately 90% of them singletons. The germline V gene has CDR1 SGHRS and CDR2 YFSETQ. The CDR3 has 16 amino acids. V shed 4 bases, J shed 4 bases, and the junction held 12 bases outside the gene matches. This chain links TRBV5-1 with TRBJ2-5; 8 nucleotides match TRBD2. This clonotype was sampled from a human donor with COVID-19, enrolled during active disease. The donor label of this sample is uncertain. Sequenced: peripheral blood. In DNA, the CDR3 is TGCGCCAGCAGCCTCGGGCAAGCGGGGGAGAGAGAGACCCAGTACTTC. Encoded protein: CASSLGQAGERETQYF.